These 21 T cell receptor beta chains were all obtained from the same sample, sequenced in a study of Ad26.COV2.S vaccination and SARS-CoV-2 variants. The treatment: around 19 received Ad26.COV2.S at low or high dose, single or two shots; 5 received placebo; per-sample allocation not given. After the first vaccine or placebo injection, samples were drawn on day 63. Sequencing used immunoSEQ multiplex PCR; TCRdb keeps in-frame clones, though not all of them. The sample has about 390,000 clones; 70% to 90% are singletons. Material: peripheral blood, obtained in a trial of Ad26.COV2.S vaccine versus placebo. All receptors come from a person between 18 and 60 years old who received the Ad26.COV2.S COVID-19 vaccine or a placebo.

The chain combines TRBV6-5 with TRBJ1-6, with D perhaps matching TRBD1 (5 bases). Germline V lookup: CDR1 MNHEY, CDR2 SVGAGI. V was trimmed by 2 bases and J by 3 bases, leaving 8 bases between them. The CDR3 has 15 residues. Here the CDR3 DNA reads TGTGCCAGCAGTTACGGGCAGGGCTATAATTCACCCCTCCACTTT. It translates to CASSYGQGYNSPLHF.

The chain uses TRBV10-3 and TRBJ2-7; D not resolved. This CDR3 has 14 residues. The V gene's germline CDR1 is ENHRY and CDR2 SYGVKD. V was clipped by 0 bases and J by 6 bases, with 12 bases between them. This CDR3 reads CAISESKSVSEQYF. CDR3 sequence (DNA): TGTGCCATCAGTGAGTCAAAGAGTGTCTCCGAGCAGTACTTC.

The chain is built from TRBV7-8 and TRBJ1-1, with 8 bases identical to TRBD1. The J segment lost 5 bases and the V segment lost 5 bases, leaving 10 bases of the junction unmatched. Germline V lookup: CDR1 SGHVS, CDR2 FQNEAQ. This CDR3 has 15 residues. This chain's CDR3 is CASSVIQGVATEAFF. CDR3 nucleotides: TGTGCCAGCAGCGTGATACAGGGGGTGGCTACTGAAGCTTTCTTT. Combining the CDR3 with reference TRBV7-8 and TRBJ1-1 gives the whole variable domain GAGVSQSPRYKVAKRGQDVALRCDPISGHVSLFWYQQALGQGPEFLTYFQNEAQLDKSGLPSDRFFAERPEGSVSTLKIQRTQQEDSAVYLCASSVIQGVATEAFFGQGTRLTVV.

The chain uses TRBV21-1 and TRBJ1-1. TRBV21-1 is listed as a pseudogene. The CDR3 totals 14 residues. The chain's CDR3 is CASSKGRSTTEAFF. In DNA form, the CDR3 reads TGTGCCAGCAGCAAAGGGCGCTCCACAACTGAAGCTTTCTTT.

The J gene is TRBJ1-1, the V gene TRBV7-2; D remains ambiguous. CDR3 length equals 14 residues. Between the trimmed V and J ends, which lost 1 base and 4 bases, there was a span of 10 bases. Germline V CDR1 and CDR2: SGHTA, FQGNSA. CDR3 nucleotide sequence: TGTGCCAGCAGCTTAGGGGCAGGTCGCACTGAAGCTTTCTTT. Protein sequence: CASSLGAGRTEAFF.

This rearrangement joins TRBV19 to TRBJ1-5, with TRBD1 as a possible D gene (6 bases). The CDR3 loop spans 15 amino acids. Germline lookup yields CDR1 LNHDA and CDR2 SQIVND (reference sequence). Trimming stripped 5 bases from V and 9 bases from J, with 20 bases between. The CDR3 nucleotides are TGTGCCAGTAGTCACCAATGGGGGGGGGCATCGCCCCAGCATTTT. Its protein is CASSHQWGGASPQHF.

A note on this clone: One end of the junction does not line up with germline, which may come from a read error. The rearrangement joins TRBV6-5 to TRBJ2-3; 8 positions agree with TRBD2. This CDR3 is built from 15 residues. The germline V gene has CDR1 MNHEY and CDR2 SVGAGI. The CDR3 nucleotides are TGTGCCAGCAGTCGAGCGGGGGACCAGCCAGAGACGCAGTATTTT. As protein: CASSRAGDQPETQYF.

The V gene is TRBV5-4, the J gene TRBJ2-2; 7 bases fit TRBD1. The CDR3 runs 16 residues. V was clipped by 4 bases and J by 0 bases; unmatched bases: 6. The germline CDR1 and CDR2 sequences are SGHNT and YYREEE (reference sequence). In DNA form, the CDR3 reads TGTGCCAGCAGCGACCCCGGGACAGCGAACACCGGGGAGCTGTTTTTT. Encoded protein: CASSDPGTANTGELFF.

This clone was observed a single time. This rearrangement joins TRBV23-1 to TRBJ1-2; D gene unclear. TRBV23-1 is an ORF, with its function uncertain. The CDR3 spans 16 residues. Trimming took 2 bases from V and 2 from J, leaving 15 bases between them. CDR3 amino acids: CASSQPLAGENYGYTF. The CDR3 DNA reads as TGCGCCAGCAGTCAACCCCTTGCCGGGGAGAACTATGGCTACACCTTC.

CDR3 loop: CASSFGRTGRINSPLHF. As DNA, the CDR3 is TGTGCCAGCAGCTTTGGGAGGACAGGCCGAATAAATTCACCCCTCCACTTT. V gene TRBV5-5 combines with J gene TRBJ1-6; 7 bases agree with TRBD1. The germline CDR1 and CDR2 sequences are SGHKS and YYEKEE (reference sequence). Losses at the gene ends were 2 bases for V and 7 bases for J; bases not matched to a gene: 12. This CDR3 has 17 amino acids. The full variable domain, its missing parts supplied by reference TRBV5-5 and TRBJ1-6, is DAGVTQSPTHLIKTRGQQVTLRCSPISGHKSVSWYQQVLGQGPQFIFQYYEKEERGRGNFPDRFSARQFPNYSSELNVNALLLGDSALYLCASSFGRTGRINSPLHFGNGTRLTVT.

The V call is TRBV7-2, the J call TRBJ1-2; 7 bases match TRBD1. The CDR3 sequence is 14 residues long. Trimming at V came to 1 base and at J to 7 bases, leaving 6 bases not matched to a gene. The germline CDR1 and CDR2 sequences are SGHTA and FQGNSA. The CDR3 DNA follows: TGTGCCAGCAGCTTAGACGGGACAGCCTCTGGCTACACCTTC. Its translation: CASSLDGTASGYTF.

CDR3 in DNA: TGTGCCAGCAGCCAATACGGTAGCGGGGGGCCTGGGAACATTCAGTACTTC. Protein product: CASSQYGSGGPGNIQYF. This rearrangement joins TRBV3-1 (or the pseudogene TRBV3-2) to TRBJ2-4, with TRBD2 matching 10 bases. The CDR3 length is 17 residues. Germline V CDR1 and CDR2: LGHDT, YNNKEL (reference sequence). V lost 2 bases to trimming and J lost 7 bases; unmatched junction nucleotides: 11.

This clone came up once. The genes are TRBV3-1 (or the pseudogene TRBV3-2) and TRBJ1-2; no definite D call. The CDR3 length is 13 residues. Trimming removed 2 bases from V and 9 bases from J, with 13 bases in between. CDR1 is LGHDT, CDR2 YNNKEL, per germline (reference sequence). The CDR3 here is CASSQRDTRSYTF. CDR3 in DNA: TGTGCCAGCAGCCAACGGGATACACGAAGCTACACCTTC.

The V and J genes are TRBV5-5 and TRBJ1-6; D gene ambiguous. The ends were cut back, 1 base at V and 4 bases at J, with 9 bases in the middle. The CDR3 has 15 amino acids. CDR1 and CDR2 (germline): SGHKS, YYEKEE (reference sequence). CDR3 coding DNA: TGTGCCAGCAGCTTGTCGGGGTCATATAATTCACCCCTCCACTTT. Protein: CASSLSGSYNSPLHF.

V is TRBV18 and J is TRBJ2-1, with D unresolved. Deletions cut 6 bases from V and 4 bases from J, with 13 bases between. CDR1 and CDR2 (germline): KGHSH, LQKENI. This CDR3 spans 14 amino acids. In DNA, the CDR3 is TGTGCCAGCTCGCTCCTCGAGGATTACAATGAGCAGTTCTTC. Encoded protein: CASSLLEDYNEQFF.

This clone has more than one count but fewer than ten. The chain joins TRBV5-5 to TRBJ2-1; D ambiguous. This CDR3 is 14 amino acids long. Germline V gene sequence: CDR1 SGHKS, CDR2 YYEKEE (reference sequence). Trimming removed 2 bases from V and 7 bases from J, with 13 bases in between. The CDR3 DNA sequence: TGTGCCAGCAGCTTAGTCGGCAGGAGTAATGAGCAGTTCTTC. Translation gives CASSLVGRSNEQFF.

This chain connects TRBV7-2 to TRBJ2-5, with a weak D call TRBD2 (5 bases). Trimming pared 4 bases from V and 5 bases from J, leaving 11 bases between. The germline V gene has CDR1 SGHTA and CDR2 FQGNSA. This CDR3 contains 13 residues. CDR3 protein: CASSSDPGETQYF. Written as DNA, the CDR3 is TGTGCCAGCAGCTCAGACCCGGGGGAGACCCAGTACTTC.

The CDR3 region is CASSPAAGLSYEQYF. CDR3 DNA: TGTGCCAGCAGCCCCGCGGCAGGCCTTTCCTACGAGCAGTACTTC. The rearrangement links TRBV13 to TRBJ2-7; D unresolved. V was clipped by 5 bases and J by 1 base, with 15 bases between them. This CDR3 has 15 residues. Per germline, CDR1 PRHDT and CDR2 FYEKMQ (reference sequence).

This clone has only a few counts. This chain joins TRBV19 and TRBJ1-6; D is uncertain. The V end lost 6 bases, the J end lost 0 bases, and 12 bases lay between the germline ends. In germline, CDR1 is LNHDA, CDR2 SQIVND (reference sequence). CDR3 size: 16 residues. CDR3 loop: CASRRDGSSYNSPLHF. Here the CDR3 DNA reads TGTGCCAGTAGAAGAGACGGGAGCTCCTATAATTCACCCCTCCACTTT.

This rearrangement joins TRBV14 to TRBJ2-1, with 11 nucleotides matching TRBD2. The CDR3 is 14 amino acids. V lost 0 bases, J lost 15 bases, and 7 bases stayed unmatched. CDR1 is SGHDN, CDR2 FVKESK, per germline. CDR3 in DNA: TGTGCCAGCAGCCAAGATCCTAGCGGGGGGTCCGTGTTCTTC. Its protein is CASSQDPSGGSVFF.

The chain links TRBV5-8 to TRBJ2-3, with 11 positions matching TRBD2. This CDR3 region has 19 residues. CDR1 and CDR2 from the germline V gene are SGHTS and YDEGEE. J was trimmed by 2 bases and V by 2 bases; bases with no gene match: 13. This CDR3 reads CASSFLVAGGLLPTDTQYF. The CDR3 DNA sequence: TGTGCCAGCAGCTTCCTAGTAGCGGGGGGGCTTTTACCCACAGATACGCAGTATTTT.